The T cell receptor beta chain described here comes from a study of blood T cell repertoires in COVID-19. Study-level information: Sites in the United States, Italy and Spain provided acute and convalescent COVID-19 samples. Sample material is recorded as cDNA or gDNA derived from T cells, B-cell-depleted T cells, or PBMCs.

CDR1 is MNHNS, CDR2 SASEGT, per germline. The CDR3 covers 14 residues. Trimming left V 1 base short and J 6 bases short, with 13 bases between. How the authors handled the data: Scientists estimated how many nucleated cells there were by amplifying reference gene primers. The assay was immunoSEQ multiplex PCR, and TCRdb's table has in-frame clones only and misses some. V, J and clone size are taken as reported in that table, and D and trimming were inferred from the DNA itself. The data contain nearly 110,000 clones, 71% of them singletons. The TCR sequence derives from a human donor with acute or convalescent COVID-19. The donor label of this sample is uncertain. The rearrangement uses TRBV6-1 and TRBJ2-7; D might be TRBD2 (6 bases). Sequencing used peripheral blood. In nucleotides, the CDR3 is TGTGCCAGCAGTGAAGGCCAGGGAGGAAGCGAGCAGTACTTC. This encodes CASSEGQGGSEQYF.